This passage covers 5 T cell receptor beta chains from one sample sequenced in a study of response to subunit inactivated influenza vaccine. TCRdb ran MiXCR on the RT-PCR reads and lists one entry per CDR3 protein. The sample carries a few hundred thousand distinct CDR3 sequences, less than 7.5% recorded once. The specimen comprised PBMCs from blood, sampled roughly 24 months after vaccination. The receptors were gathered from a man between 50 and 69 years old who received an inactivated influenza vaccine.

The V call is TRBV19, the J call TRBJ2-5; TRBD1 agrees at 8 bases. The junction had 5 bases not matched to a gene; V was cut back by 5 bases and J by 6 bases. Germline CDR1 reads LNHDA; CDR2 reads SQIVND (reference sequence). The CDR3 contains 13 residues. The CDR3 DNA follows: TGTGCCAGTAGTTACGGGACAGGCCAGACCCAGTACTTC. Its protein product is CASSYGTGQTQYF.

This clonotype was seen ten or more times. CDR3 DNA sequence: TGCAGCGCCCGGGGCGGGACGGCTAGCACAGATACGCAGTATTTT. Translated, it gives CSARGGTASTDTQYF. V gene TRBV29-1 combines with J gene TRBJ2-3; D may be TRBD2 (6 bases). V was shortened by 7 bases and J by 0 bases, with 17 bases between the two germline ends. The CDR3 loop spans 15 amino acids. Per the germline V gene, CDR1 is SQVTM and CDR2 is ANQGSEA.

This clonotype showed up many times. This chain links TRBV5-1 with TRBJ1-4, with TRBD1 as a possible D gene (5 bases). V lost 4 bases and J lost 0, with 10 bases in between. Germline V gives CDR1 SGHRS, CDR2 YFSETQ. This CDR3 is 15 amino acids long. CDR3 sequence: CASSPGHPTNEKLFF. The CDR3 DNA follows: TGCGCCAGCAGCCCCGGACACCCAACTAATGAAAAACTGTTTTTT.

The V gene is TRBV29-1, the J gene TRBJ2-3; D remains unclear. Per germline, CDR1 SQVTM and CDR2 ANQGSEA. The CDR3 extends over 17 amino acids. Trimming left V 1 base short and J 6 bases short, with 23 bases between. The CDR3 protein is CSVEGGKWRLPSDTQYF. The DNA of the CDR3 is TGCAGCGTTGAAGGTGGTAAATGGCGGTTGCCTTCGGATACGCAGTATTTT.

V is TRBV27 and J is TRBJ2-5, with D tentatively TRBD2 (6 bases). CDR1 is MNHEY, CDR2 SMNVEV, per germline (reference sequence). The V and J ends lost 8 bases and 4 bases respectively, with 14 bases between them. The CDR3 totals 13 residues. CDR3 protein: CASGWGLRETQYF. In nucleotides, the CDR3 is TGTGCCAGCGGTTGGGGACTTCGAGAGACCCAGTACTTC.